Given below is one T cell receptor (beta chain) in context. Its antigen is still unknown. Primers included in the PCR were 60 Vbeta and 13 Jbeta primers. Using immunoSEQ multiplex PCR, the repertoire was profiled, and TCRdb retains in-frame clones only, with some absent. This table has about 180,000 clones, about 80% appearing once. These data originate in a study of cytomegalovirus exposure and HLA in healthy donors. Study-level points and caveats: Most CMV-associated TCR beta chains appeared HLA-restricted in a later analysis. The study put 150 to 200 TCR beta chains on its list as cytomegalovirus-associated. HLA alleles were associated with some 16,000 TCR beta sequences in a later analysis at 0.05 false discovery rate. A later analysis appeared to link common viral pathogens to several of the most significant clusters.

Per germline, CDR1 GTSNPN and CDR2 SVGIG (reference sequence). The CDR3 has 13 amino acids. Trimming removed 3 bases from V and 5 bases from J; junction bases left unmatched: 3. The rearrangement uses TRBV30 and TRBJ2-2; TRBD1 matches 7 bases. The clonotype comes from a woman aged 25 to 39 in good health and CMV-seronegative. The sequenced sample consisted of PBMCs. The CDR3, as DNA: TGTGCCTGGAGCAAACAGGGGACCGGGGAGCTGTTTTTT. As protein: CAWSKQGTGELFF.